This T cell receptor beta chain was sequenced for a study of T cell responses to AZD1222 COVID-19 vaccine. General study points: Spike-specific TCR breadth and depth both grew after two AZD1222 doses. Most donors were white British and more were female, and clonal diversity was possibly underestimated.

Remarks on this clone: Its target is not known.

V was cut by 9 bases and J by 5 bases, with 19 bases left in between. The CDR3 totals 15 residues. The germline V gene has CDR1 KGHDR and CDR2 SFDVKD. The repertoire was sequenced with immunoSEQ multiplex PCR; TCRdb's copy has only in-frame clones and lacks some. The table records more than 250,000 clones, approximately 93% of them present only once. The clonotype originates from an adult in good health. The sequencing used peripheral blood, collected on day 0 of AZD1222 vaccination. This chain uses TRBV24-1 with TRBJ2-1; perhaps D is TRBD1 or TRBD2 (6 bases each). This CDR3 is CATLVEGGKNNEQFF. In nucleotides, the CDR3 is TGTGCCACCTTGGTGGAGGGGGGTAAGAACAATGAGCAGTTCTTC.